The rows below give T cell receptor beta chains drawn from one sample of a study of cytomegalovirus exposure and HLA in healthy donors. Clones were sequenced by immunoSEQ multiplex PCR, and TCRdb holds only the in-frame ones, with some missing. The listing records about 67,000 clones. Sequencing was done on a sample of PBMCs. The receptors were gathered from a boy aged 5-17 years in good health and CMV-seronegative. The CDR3 runs from the conserved cysteine through the conserved F or W. D genes are given only for firm matches.

d_call,j_call,v_call,cdr3_aa,cdr3_nt
TRBD1,TRBJ2-7,TRBV13,CASSAMGQGSFEQYF,TGTGCCAGCAGCGCAATGGGACAGGGAAGTTTCGAGCAGTACTTC
.,TRBJ2-7,TRBV11-2,CASSLGSDYEQYF,TGTGCCAGCAGCTTAGGTAGCGACTACGAGCAGTACTTC
TRBD1,TRBJ2-5,TRBV7-7,CASSMDRQETQYF,TGTGCCAGCAGCATGGACAGGCAAGAGACCCAGTACTTC
.,TRBJ1-1,TRBV5-1,CASSLGGPHTEAFF,TGCGCCAGCAGCTTGGGGGGGCCTCACACTGAAGCTTTCTTT
.,TRBJ1-3,TRBV7-6,CASSLRAISGNTIYF,TGTGCCAGCAGTTTGAGGGCCATCTCTGGAAACACCATATATTTT
TRBD1,TRBJ1-1,TRBV14,CASSSQGVTEAFF,TGTGCCAGCAGCTCACAGGGGGTCACTGAAGCTTTCTTT
TRBD1,TRBJ2-7,TRBV27,CASSHRDSAYEQYF,TGTGCCAGCAGTCACCGGGACAGTGCCTACGAGCAGTACTTC
.,TRBJ1-4,TRBV5-5,CASSHSSTNEKLFF,TGTGCCAGCAGCCACAGCTCAACTAATGAAAAACTGTTTTTT
.,TRBJ1-1,TRBV7-6,CASSSSGGGRTEAFF,TGTGCCAGCAGCTCCTCCGGAGGAGGGAGGACTGAAGCTTTCTTT
.,TRBJ1-4,TRBV5-1,CASSAAGDSSNEKLFF,TGCGCCAGCAGCGCGGCCGGGGACTCTTCTAATGAAAAACTGTTTTTT
.,TRBJ2-3,TRBV7-6,CASSFLADTQYF,TGTGCCAGCAGCTTTTTAGCAGATACGCAGTATTTT
TRBD1,TRBJ1-4,TRBV4-1,CASSPMTGSGEKLFF,TGCGCCAGCAGCCCCATGACAGGGTCGGGTGAAAAACTGTTTTTT
TRBD1,TRBJ2-2,TRBV7-7,CASSSLGQGNTGELFF,TGTGCCAGCAGCTCCTTGGGACAGGGAAACACCGGGGAGCTGTTTTTT
.,TRBJ2-7,TRBV12-5,CASGLLGQNYEQYF,TGTGCTAGTGGTTTGTTAGGACAGAACTACGAGCAGTACTTC
.,TRBJ1-1,TRBV11-2,CASSSLGLGDTEAFF,TGTGCCAGCAGCTCCCTTGGACTAGGGGACACTGAAGCTTTCTTT
TRBD2,TRBJ2-1,TRBV18,CASSPGGGNEQFF,TGTGCCAGCTCACCAGGGGGGGGGAATGAGCAGTTCTTC
TRBD1,TRBJ1-1,TRBV30,CAWSGQGTEAFF,TGTGCCTGGAGCGGACAGGGGACTGAAGCTTTCTTT
.,TRBJ2-3,TRBV5-1,CASSSQTSTDTQYF,TGCGCCAGCAGCTCCCAGACTAGCACAGATACGCAGTATTTT
TRBD1,TRBJ1-1,TRBV27,CASSPRQGATEAFF,TGTGCCAGCAGTCCGCGTCAGGGGGCCACTGAAGCTTTCTTT
.,TRBJ1-1,TRBV27,CASTLAGNTEAFF,TGTGCCAGCACCTTGGCGGGCAACACTGAAGCTTTCTTT
TRBD2,TRBJ2-6,TRBV5-1,CASSLDGTSGGKGANVLTF,TGCGCCAGCAGCTTGGATGGGACTAGCGGGGGAAAGGGGGCCAACGTCCTGACTTTC
TRBD1,TRBJ2-3,TRBV13,CASSLQGDTDTQYF,TGTGCCAGCAGCCTCCAGGGGGACACAGATACGCAGTATTTT
TRBD2,TRBJ2-1,TRBV29-1,CSVDSSPAGYYNEQFF,TGCAGCGTTGATAGTAGCCCAGCGGGGTACTACAATGAGCAGTTCTTC
TRBD1,TRBJ1-1,TRBV4-1,CASSQDSGGTGSFNTEAFF,TGCGCCAGCAGCCAAGATTCAGGAGGGACAGGGTCGTTTAACACTGAAGCTTTCTTT
TRBD2,TRBJ2-5,TRBV7-2,CVAGGPGETQYF,TGTGTGGCGGGAGGGCCGGGGGAGACCCAGTACTTC
.,TRBJ1-1,TRBV7-2,CASSPQGGTEAFF,TGTGCCAGCAGCCCCCAGGGAGGAACTGAAGCTTTCTTT
TRBD2,TRBJ2-3,TRBV29-1,CSSCYLAGGDTQYF,TGCAGCTCATGCTATCTAGCGGGGGGGGATACGCAGTATTTT
.,TRBJ1-1,TRBV19,CASTPDRYGNTEAFF,TGTGCCAGTACCCCTGACAGGTACGGGAACACTGAAGCTTTCTTT
.,TRBJ1-1,TRBV5-4,CASSFIEGVGTEAFF,TGTGCCAGCAGCTTCATCGAGGGAGTCGGCACTGAAGCTTTCTTT
.,TRBJ2-5,TRBV5-1,CASSLGDFRQETQYF,TGCGCCAGCAGCTTGGGAGACTTCCGCCAAGAGACCCAGTACTTC
TRBD1,TRBJ2-3,TRBV18,CASSPGTDSTDTQYF,TGTGCCAGCTCACCCGGGACAGATAGCACAGATACGCAGTATTTT
.,TRBJ1-5,TRBV6-4,CASSDEKYGQPQHF,TGTGCCAGCAGTGACGAGAAGTATGGTCAGCCCCAGCATTTT
.,TRBJ1-1,TRBV2,CASSVSGRIVNF,TGTGCCAGCAGTGTTTCAGGGAGGATTGTGAACTTT
.,TRBJ2-1,TRBV5-4,CASSLGLLLSSYNEQFF,TGTGCCAGCAGCCTCGGACTTCTCCTGAGCTCCTACAATGAGCAGTTCTTC
.,TRBJ2-7,TRBV18,CASSPIGQSYEQYF,TGTGCCAGCTCACCTATCGGACAGTCTTACGAGCAGTACTTC
.,TRBJ1-1,TRBV19,CASSIGVNTEAFF,TGTGCCAGTAGTATCGGGGTCAACACTGAAGCTTTCTTT
.,TRBJ2-7,TRBV10-3,CAISESGAADEQYF,TGTGCCATCAGTGAGTCAGGGGCGGCAGACGAGCAGTACTTC
TRBD2,TRBJ2-3,TRBV19,CASSRGGAFRDTQYF,TGTGCCAGTAGTCGCGGGGGGGCTTTTAGAGATACGCAGTATTTT
.,TRBJ1-2,TRBV5-6,CASTFRTSHRPLYGYTF,TGTGCCAGCACCTTTAGGACTTCCCATAGGCCGTTGTATGGCTACACCTTC
TRBD1,TRBJ2-7,TRBV5-6,CASSFPNRGTHEQYF,TGTGCCAGCAGCTTCCCAAACAGGGGAACCCACGAGCAGTACTTC
TRBD1,TRBJ2-7,TRBV5-1,CASSLGSWGQGAEQYF,TGCGCCAGCAGCTTGGGTTCATGGGGACAGGGGGCCGAGCAGTACTTC
TRBD2,TRBJ2-5,TRBV18,CASSSSGAQETQYF,TGTGCCAGCTCATCTAGCGGGGCTCAAGAGACCCAGTACTTC
TRBD2,TRBJ2-7,TRBV7-2,CASSETSGRAEQYF,TGTGCCAGCAGCGAGACTAGCGGGAGGGCCGAGCAGTACTTC
.,TRBJ2-3,TRBV30,CAWIPLRGTGDTQYF,TGTGCCTGGATCCCGCTTCGTGGTACAGGGGATACGCAGTATTTT
.,TRBJ2-5,TRBV2,CASSRTETQYF,TGTGCCAGCAGTCGGACTGAGACCCAGTACTTC
.,TRBJ1-5,TRBV4-3,CASSQEPGGTQPQHF,TGCGCCAGCAGCCAAGAACCGGGGGGGACTCAGCCCCAGCATTTT
.,TRBJ1-5,TRBV7-8,CASSSGWDQPQHF,TGTGCCAGCAGCTCGGGGTGGGATCAGCCCCAGCATTTT
TRBD1,TRBJ2-7,TRBV7-9,CASSRTGALNEQYF,TGTGCCAGCAGCCGCACAGGGGCCTTGAACGAGCAGTACTTC
TRBD1,TRBJ1-5,TRBV6-5,CASMDRGKQPQHF,TGTGCCAGCATGGACAGGGGGAAACAGCCCCAGCATTTT
TRBD1,TRBJ2-2,TRBV5-1,CASRDDRDPTGELFF,TGCGCCAGCAGAGACGACAGGGATCCCACCGGGGAGCTGTTTTTT